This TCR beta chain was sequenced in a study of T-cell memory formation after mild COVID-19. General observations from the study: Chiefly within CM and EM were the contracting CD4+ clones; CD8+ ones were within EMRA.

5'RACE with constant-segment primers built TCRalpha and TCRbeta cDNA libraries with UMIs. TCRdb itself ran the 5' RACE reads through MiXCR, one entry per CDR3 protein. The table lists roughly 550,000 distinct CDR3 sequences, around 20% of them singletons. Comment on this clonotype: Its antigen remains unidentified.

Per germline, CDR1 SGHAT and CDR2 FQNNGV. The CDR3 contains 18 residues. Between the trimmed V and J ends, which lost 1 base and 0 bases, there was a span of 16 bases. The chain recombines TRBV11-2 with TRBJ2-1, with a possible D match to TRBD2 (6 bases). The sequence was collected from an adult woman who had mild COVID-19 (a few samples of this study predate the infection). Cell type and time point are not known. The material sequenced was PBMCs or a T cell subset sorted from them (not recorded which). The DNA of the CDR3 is TGTGCCAGCAGCTTAGGAGGACGCGGGGTGAGCTCCTACAATGAGCAGTTCTTC. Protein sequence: CASSLGGRGVSSYNEQFF.